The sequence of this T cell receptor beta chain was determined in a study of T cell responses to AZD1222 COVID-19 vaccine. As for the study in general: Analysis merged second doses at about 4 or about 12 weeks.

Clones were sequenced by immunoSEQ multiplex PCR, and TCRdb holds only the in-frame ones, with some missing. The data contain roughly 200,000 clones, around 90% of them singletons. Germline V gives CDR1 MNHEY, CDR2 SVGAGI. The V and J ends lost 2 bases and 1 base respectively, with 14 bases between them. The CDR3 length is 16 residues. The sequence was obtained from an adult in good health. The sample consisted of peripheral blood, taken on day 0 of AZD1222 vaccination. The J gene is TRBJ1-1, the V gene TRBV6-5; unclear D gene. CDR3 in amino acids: CASSYRSIAENTEAFF. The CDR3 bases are TGTGCCAGCAGTTACAGGTCGATTGCAGAGAACACTGAAGCTTTCTTT.